One and the same sample provided the 23 T cell receptor beta chains below, sequenced in a study of T cells in Graves' hyperthyroidism and ophthalmopathy. Amplification yielded TCR beta CDR3 regions, with RNA transcripts as the source. A first-round RT-PCR of the TCR CDR3 used the HTBI primer set. TCRdb redid the calling of the multiplex PCR reads with MiXCR, one entry per CDR3 protein. The sample holds fewer than 500,000 distinct CDR3 sequences, roughly 13% seen once. The sequenced material came from blood. These TCRs come from a man younger than 45 with Graves' hyperthyroidism that later progressed to Graves' ophthalmopathy.

This clonotype was detected ten times or more. This CDR3 is CASSFRTGDADTQYF. CDR3 DNA sequence: TGTGCCAGCAGTTTTAGGACAGGTGATGCAGATACGCAGTATTTT. V gene TRBV2 combines with J gene TRBJ2-3; 7 bases agree with TRBD1. From germline, CDR1 is SNHLY and CDR2 FYNNEI. CDR3 size: 15 residues. Trimming took 5 bases from V and 4 from J; bases not matched to a gene: 9.

This clonotype showed up many times. The chain couples TRBV3-1 to TRBJ2-2; 7 bases line up with TRBD1. The CDR3 has 16 residues. J gave up 2 bases and V 3 bases, and 6 bases lay outside the gene matches. Germline V gene lookup returns CDR1 LGHDT and CDR2 YNNKEL (reference sequence). CDR3: CASSHLGTVNTGELFF. The DNA for the CDR3 is TGTGCCAGCAGCCATCTCGGGACAGTAAACACCGGGGAGCTGTTTTTT.

This chain links TRBV19 with TRBJ2-7; no definite D call. Trimming pared 11 bases from V and 0 bases from J, leaving 11 bases between. This CDR3 has 12 amino acids. CDR1 is LNHDA, CDR2 SQIVND, per germline (reference sequence). Here the CDR3 reads CAHRASSYEQYF. As DNA, the CDR3 is TGTGCCCACCGGGCAAGCTCCTACGAGCAGTACTTC.

This clonotype appeared many times. This sequence joins TRBV7-9 and TRBJ2-7; D ambiguous. Germline loops: CDR1 SEHNR, CDR2 FQNEAQ (reference sequence). V dropped 2 bases and J dropped 0 bases, with 14 bases sitting between them. The CDR3 consists of 16 residues. The CDR3 DNA follows: TGTGCCAGCAGCTTATCAGACTCTCGGCTCTCCTACGAGCAGTACTTC. As protein: CASSLSDSRLSYEQYF.

This clonotype showed up many times. The rearrangement uses TRBV7-2 and TRBJ2-3; 8 bases align to TRBD1. The CDR3 is made up of 13 amino acids. CDR1 SGHTA and CDR2 FQGNSA come from the germline V gene. J lost 6 bases, V lost 1 base, and 0 bases had no gene match. Here the CDR3 DNA reads TGTGCCAGCAGCTTAGACAGGGGGGATACGCAGTATTTT. This gives the protein CASSLDRGDTQYF.

This clonotype was detected many times. V and J are TRBV12-3 or TRBV12-4 and TRBJ1-2, with D possibly matching TRBD1 (6 bases). This CDR3 has 14 residues. The V and J ends lost 6 bases and 3 bases respectively, with 14 bases between them. The CDR3 DNA sequence: TGTGCCAGCAGCCACAGGGTAGGAGACTATGGCTACACCTTC. Translated: CASSHRVGDYGYTF.

This clonotype was observed a few times. This chain links TRBV20-1 with TRBJ2-1, with 9 nucleotides matching TRBD1. V was clipped by 7 bases and J by 1 base; unmatched bases: 14. Germline V CDR1 and CDR2: DFQATT, SNEGSKA (reference sequence). This CDR3 region has 17 residues. This chain's CDR3 is CSGEDRGLAPSYNEQFF. Here the CDR3 DNA reads TGCAGTGGAGAGGACAGGGGACTCGCCCCGTCCTACAATGAGCAGTTCTTC.

CDR3 coding DNA: TGTGCCAGCAGTTTGAATAGCGGGGGGGCCCTAATCAATGAGCAGTTCTTC. It translates to CASSLNSGGALINEQFF. The chain recombines TRBV27 with TRBJ2-1, with 11 bases matching TRBD2. CDR1 is MNHEY and CDR2 is SMNVEV in the germline V gene (reference sequence). The V gene end was trimmed by 3 bases and the J gene end by 6 bases; junction bases not matched to a gene: 10. The CDR3 runs 17 residues.

This clonotype occurred a few times. The genes are TRBV20-1 and TRBJ2-7, with unresolved D. The CDR3 has 12 amino acids. Trimming removed 6 bases at V and 4 bases at J, with 13 bases between. Germline CDR1 DFQATT, CDR2 SNEGSKA (reference sequence). The CDR3 DNA sequence: TGCAGTGCCTCACAGAAAAATTACGAGCAGTACTTC. Its protein is CSASQKNYEQYF.

This clonotype was observed a handful of times. A much larger clone lies a single base off, so this may be a read error. The CDR3 carries no conserved terminal phenylalanine or tryptophan, so it likely arises from a read error. The V call is TRBV12-3 or TRBV12-4, the J call TRBJ2-2; 9 bases map to TRBD2. The CDR3 contains 18 residues. The J segment lost 0 bases and the V segment lost 10 bases, leaving 15 bases of the junction unmatched. CDR3 sequence: CATPLSAGGFANTGELFS. DNA of the CDR3: TGTGCCACCCCTCTTTCAGCGGGGGGATTCGCGAACACCGGGGAGCTGTTTTCT.

This clonotype was recorded at least ten times. The chain combines TRBV7-2 with TRBJ2-4; D is undetermined. The CDR3 consists of 15 residues. The germline V gene encodes CDR1 SGHTA and CDR2 FQGNSA. Trimming shortened V by 5 bases and J by 1 base, and 12 bases separated the two germline ends. The CDR3 reads CASSPTRSAKNIQYF. CDR3 sequence (DNA): TGTGCCAGCAGCCCGACCAGAAGTGCCAAAAACATTCAGTACTTC.

This clonotype was observed at least ten times. The genes are TRBV9 and TRBJ2-5; D is possibly TRBD1 (6 bases). V lost 3 bases and J 5 bases, leaving 20 bases between the germline ends. The germline gives CDR1 SGDLS, CDR2 YYNGEE. The CDR3 is 16 residues long. CDR3 bases: TGTGCCAGCAGCGGAGGAGCGGACAGCCTTAGGGAGACCCAGTACTTC. This sequence encodes CASSGGADSLRETQYF.

The chain carries TRBV5-5 and TRBJ1-1; D is perhaps TRBD1 (5 bases). The CDR3 sequence is 14 residues long. Deletions cut 0 bases from V and 4 bases from J, with 10 bases between. Germline lookup yields CDR1 SGHKS and CDR2 YYEKEE (reference sequence). The CDR3: CASSLGRAGTEAFF. The CDR3, as DNA: TGTGCCAGCAGCTTGGGCAGGGCGGGCACTGAAGCTTTCTTT.

The chain couples TRBV2 to TRBJ2-4, with D possibly TRBD1 on 5 matching bases. CDR1 is SNHLY, CDR2 FYNNEI, per germline. With 10 bases removed from V and 9 bases from J, the gap between germline ends came to 22 bases. The CDR3 spans 14 residues. The CDR3: CATEPDSRLGIQYF. The CDR3 DNA follows: TGTGCCACCGAACCAGACAGTAGACTGGGCATTCAGTACTTC.

The chain uses TRBV20-1 and TRBJ2-3; possibly TRBD2 for D (5 bases). Germline-derived CDR1 and CDR2 are DFQATT and SNEGSKA (reference sequence). This CDR3 has 13 amino acids. In DNA form, the CDR3 reads TGCAGCCCGGACTCAGCTAGCACAGATACGCAGTATTTT. Translating it yields CSPDSASTDTQYF.

Note on this clonotype: A much larger clone lies one base from this, so it may be a read error. This CDR3 is CASSLRAGRGYEQYF. The DNA of the CDR3 is TGTGCCAGCAGTTTAAGGGCGGGACGGGGGTACGAGCAGTACTTC. V and J are TRBV27 and TRBJ2-7; D perhaps matches TRBD2 (6 bases). Per germline, CDR1 MNHEY and CDR2 SMNVEV (reference sequence). The V and J ends lost 2 bases and 4 bases respectively, with 15 bases between them. There are 15 residues in the CDR3.

This clonotype was seen many times. The chain recombines TRBV24-1 with TRBJ1-2; 7 positions match TRBD1. This CDR3 spans 14 amino acids. The V gene end was trimmed by 4 bases and the J gene end by 7 bases; junction bases not matched to a gene: 8. CDR1 KGHDR and CDR2 SFDVKD come from the germline V gene. CDR3 amino acids: CATSEGDRVAGYTF. Written as DNA, the CDR3 is TGTGCCACCAGTGAAGGCGACAGGGTCGCTGGCTACACCTTC.

V and J are TRBV5-1 and TRBJ2-2, with D possibly TRBD2 on 6 matching bases. Germline V gene data show CDR1 as SGHRS and CDR2 as YFSETQ. This CDR3 contains 14 residues. Between the trimmed V and J ends, which lost 7 bases and 6 bases, there was a span of 16 bases. The CDR3 DNA reads as TGCGCCAGCTTTAACCCTAGCGTCCCCGGGGAGCTGTTTTTT. It yields the protein CASFNPSVPGELFF.

Ten or more counts support this clonotype. This chain links TRBV11-3 with TRBJ2-1; D gene ambiguous. V was trimmed by 2 bases and J by 6 bases, leaving 11 bases between them. Germline V gene sequence: CDR1 SGHNT, CDR2 YENEEA. The CDR3 sequence is 14 residues long. The CDR3 loop is CASSLRSGFNEQFF. CDR3 bases: TGTGCCAGCAGCTTACGGTCAGGTTTCAATGAGCAGTTCTTC.

This chain links TRBV4-1 with TRBJ1-6, with 9 bases aligning to TRBD1. This CDR3 is 16 amino acids long. CDR1 is MGHRA, CDR2 YSYEKL, per germline. Trimming cost V 0 bases and J 9 bases; bases outside gene matches: 6. CDR3 nucleotide sequence: TGCGCCAGCAGCCAAGATCTGGGACAGGGAGCTTCACCCCTCCACTTT. Its protein product is CASSQDLGQGASPLHF.

In its sample, this clonotype was seen many times. V and J are TRBV15 and TRBJ1-1; D ambiguous. V was cut by 5 bases and J by 0 bases, with 16 bases left in between. This CDR3 has 16 residues. CDR1 is LNHNV and CDR2 is YYDKDF in the germline V gene (reference sequence). CDR3 bases: TGTGCCACCAGCCCCCCCGCTTTATACATGAACACTGAAGCTTTCTTT. Translated, it gives CATSPPALYMNTEAFF.

A few counts support this clonotype. V and J are TRBV3-1 and TRBJ2-5; D is uncertain. The CDR3 loop spans 16 amino acids. V was clipped by 0 bases and J by 1 base, with 12 bases between them. Germline V CDR1 and CDR2: LGHDT, YNNKEL (reference sequence). CDR3 DNA sequence: TGTGCCAGCAGCCAAGAATCAGTGACAACCCAAGAGACCCAGTACTTC. Translation: CASSQESVTTQETQYF.

This clonotype was seen repeatedly, ten times or more. This chain uses TRBV7-9 with TRBJ2-5, with TRBD1 as a possible D gene (5 bases). Trimming left V 3 bases short and J 7 bases short, with 12 bases between. CDR3 size: 13 residues. In germline, CDR1 is SEHNR, CDR2 FQNEAQ (reference sequence). In DNA form, the CDR3 reads TGTGCCAGCAGCTTGACAGTGATTGGGACCCAGTACTTC. Its protein is CASSLTVIGTQYF.